The clone carrying this TCR beta chain was detected a few times. Unmatched junction bases numbered 10, after V lost 1 base and J lost 3 bases. Germline CDR1 reads MNHNS; CDR2 reads SASEGT. This CDR3 is built from 17 residues. The data originate from a study of T cells in Graves' hyperthyroidism and ophthalmopathy. RNA transcripts yielded amplified TCR beta CDR3 regions. HTBI primers were employed in a first-round RT-PCR of the TCR CDR3. MiXCR was run by TCRdb on the multiplex PCR reads, yielding one entry per CDR3 protein. Here the sample spans a few hundred thousand distinct CDR3 sequences, around a sixth being singletons.

This TCR derives from a man aged 18 to 30 with Graves' ophthalmopathy. The chain combines TRBV6-1 with TRBJ1-2; 8 bases align to TRBD1. Specimen: blood. The CDR3 reads CASSEDTSGGADYGYTF. CDR3 bases: TGTGCCAGCAGTGAAGATACATCAGGGGGCGCAGACTATGGCTACACCTTC.